This T cell receptor beta chain was profiled in a study of post-analysis software for immune sequencing data. Across the study: Secondary progressive, relapsing-remitting and progressive-relapsing multiple sclerosis were among the included disease courses. Whole-study findings and limits: Controls' normalized Chao1 diversity significantly exceeded that of multiple sclerosis patients. Higher frequency in patients than in controls was seen for roughly five TRBV segments, with TRBV5-6, TRBV5-1 and TRBV20-1 among them. Co-batched samples clustered tightly together by F measure.

The TCR beta cDNA libraries carried unique molecular identifiers. T cells numbering about 0.9 to 11 million yielded some 520,000 cDNA molecules. TCRdb passed the PCR reads through MiXCR, listing each CDR3 protein once. The sample includes about 430,000 distinct CDR3 sequences, 39% seen only once; the top ten take 7.6%. This clonotype was counted a single time. Its antigen is unidentified. The ends were cut back, 4 bases at V and 6 bases at J, with 12 bases in the middle. Germline V gives CDR1 LGHNA, CDR2 YNFKEQ. CDR3 length equals 13 residues. The sequencing sample was made of blood. V and J are TRBV4-2 and TRBJ1-1; D possibly corresponds to TRBD1 (5 bases). This TCR was recovered from a girl aged 2-10 years with multiple sclerosis. CDR3 in DNA: TGTGCCAGCAGCCCCTGGAGGGGAGCTGAAGCTTTCTTT. Encoded protein: CASSPWRGAEAFF.